Listed here is a single T cell receptor (beta chain). The protocol was immunoSEQ multiplex PCR, while the TCRdb copy is restricted to in-frame clones and leaves out a portion. The sample has roughly 250,000 clones; roughly 74% are singletons. The data were taken from a study of cytotoxic CD8 clonotypes in ibrutinib-treated CLL. Germline CDR1 is MNHEY and CDR2 is SMNVEV (reference sequence). Trimming stripped 2 bases from V and 1 base from J, with 9 bases between. The CDR3 runs 14 residues. This TCR was sampled from a human donor with chronic lymphocytic leukemia. The chain has TRBV27 and TRBJ2-7; D is unclear. Sequencing was performed on PBMCs, taken after 24 months of ibrutinib treatment. CDR3 residues: CASSLKEKSYEQYF. The DNA of the CDR3 is TGTGCCAGCAGTTTAAAGGAGAAATCCTACGAGCAGTACTTC.